This TCR beta chain was recorded in a study of HIV-infected patients and healthy controls. Points from the study as a whole: Eight alpha and eight beta V genes differed significantly in mean usage between HIV-infected patients and controls.

The repertoire came from unfractionated whole blood and reflected all unsorted peripheral T cells. Trimming pared 9 bases from V and 4 bases from J, leaving 10 bases between. The CDR3 extends over 12 amino acids. Looked up from germline, CDR1 is LNHNV and CDR2 is YYDKDF (reference sequence). cDNA was made from approximately 0.55 ug RNA using alpha and beta constant primers. Alpha and beta chain libraries were made separately by chain-specific third strand synthesis with multiplexing indices. In TCRdb, the 5' RACE reads were re-called with MiXCR into one record per CDR3 protein. The table records roughly 11,000 distinct CDR3 sequences, around 5% of them present only once. This clonotype was counted many times. As yet, its antigen is unknown.

The receptor's source is an adult in good health. The sample was blood. The chain is built from TRBV15 and TRBJ2-1; D gene ambiguous. In DNA, the CDR3 is TGTGCCACGGCTGGGCTTTACAATGAGCAGTTCTTC. Translated, it gives CATAGLYNEQFF.